This T cell receptor (beta chain) was documented in a study of early T cells in non-severe SARS-CoV-2 infection. Ten or more counts support this clonotype. V shed 3 bases, J shed 1 base, and the junction held 6 bases outside the gene matches. In germline, CDR1 is SEHNR, CDR2 FQNEAQ (reference sequence). This CDR3 region has 16 residues. TCRdb ran MiXCR on the 5' RACE reads and lists one entry per CDR3 protein. The data contain roughly 99,000 distinct CDR3 sequences, over 9.5% of them seen just once; the ten biggest clones take up 3.5% to 5%. The chain links TRBV7-9 to TRBJ2-3; 8 positions match TRBD2. The TCR originated in an adult who was a healthcare worker with PCR-confirmed SARS-CoV-2 infection or an uninfected control (not recorded which). Sequenced here: whole blood, sampled at baseline. CDR3 in amino acids: CASSFQRGLRTDTQYF. CDR3 nucleotides: TGTGCCAGCAGCTTCCAGCGGGGGTTGCGCACAGATACGCAGTATTTT.